The present TCR beta chain was sequenced within a study of a mutant IDH1 vaccine in newly diagnosed glioma (dated by TCRdb to about 2021). In the study overall: Patients received eight vaccinations in weeks 1, 3, 5, 7, 11, 15, 19 and 23, corresponding to visits V03 through V10. Peripheral blood was drawn at six visits: V03 (baseline), V05, V07, V10, V12 and V13. Vaccination started 4-6 weeks after radiotherapy alone, or was given together with temozolomide cycles in the groups whose treatment included chemotherapy. Before enrollment, patients had received standard therapy of radiotherapy alone, temozolomide alone, or radiochemotherapy with temozolomide; most received the combination. Longitudinal TCRB deep sequencing was done for about two dozen treated patients, wherever samples were available for exploratory analyses. Of the approximately 33 treated patients, about 62% were male and roughly 38% were female, and a mean age of 40.4 years was recorded.

Broader findings and caveats from the paper: Immune responses induced by the vaccine were seen in over 90% of patients across multiple MHC alleles. Pseudoprogression seemed to be unrelated to changes in the top peripheral T cell clonotypes found by TCRB sequencing. It was noted by the authors that analyses of patient blood samples could not be reproduced owing to sample limitations. PBMC samples for TCRB deep sequencing were selected based on availability.

The protocol used for the library was the immunoSEQ multiplex PCR assay. Rearranged TCR beta chain sequences were amplified using the hsTCRB Kit according to the manufacturer's protocol. TCRB libraries were sequenced on an Illumina MiSeq. From the authors' description of their analysis: The proprietary platform of the kit vendor was used for demultiplexing, trimming and gene mapping. What TCRdb holds here is the immuneACCESS table cut down to in-frame rearrangements. Part of the clones is not present; checked against another copy, under half of the missing clones reflect an unresolved V gene, and the others are unexplained. The DNA was the basis for D and trimming; V, J and clone size are from that table. In all, the sample holds 50,000 to 60,000 clones, and 80% of those were seen once. The top ten hold 6.2% of the sample. The time point label for this specimen denotes: week 23, last vaccination. Every vaccine dose consisted of 300 ug of a 20-mer mutant IDH1 peptide in Montanide, administered subcutaneously together with topical imiquimod. Donors had newly diagnosed WHO grade 3 or 4 IDH1-mutant astrocytomas with loss of nuclear ATRX. The samples were drawn from NOA16, a multicentre, single-arm, open-label phase I trial in Germany that tested a mutant IDH1 peptide vaccine in humans for the first time. Genomic DNA for TCRB sequencing was extracted from EDTA blood using the DNeasy Blood and Tissue Kit.

From a lookup of the germline V gene (reference sequence), CDR1 and CDR2 are LNHNV and YYDKDF. V drops 0 bases and J drops 5 bases, leaving 7 bases in between. Including the terminal cysteine and phenylalanine, the CDR3 comprises 13 residues. The CDR3 DNA has 39 bases and is translated from base 1. About this clone itself: The antigen it recognizes is unknown. Base qualities are not at hand, and no much larger clone is one base apart.

The sequence joins TRBV15 to TRBJ2-5; no D gene call is confident. The receptor was derived from a man in his forties with glioma. Here the sequenced sample was PBMCs, taken from a glioma patient whose treatment included an IDH1 peptide vaccine. DNA sequence: TGTGCCACCAGCAGAGATCAAGGGGAGACCCAGTACTTC. Translation gives CATSRDQGETQYF.